One sample yielded the 14 T cell receptor beta chains listed below, sequenced in a study of cytomegalovirus exposure and HLA in healthy donors. The PCR used 60 Vbeta and 13 Jbeta primers. The repertoire was sequenced with immunoSEQ multiplex PCR; TCRdb's copy has only in-frame clones and lacks some. This sample has under 130,000 clones, with roughly 78% found just once. Sequencing used PBMCs. Source of these receptors: a woman in her thirties or forties in good health and CMV-seronegative.

This clone was observed a single time. V usage is TRBV4-2 and J usage is TRBJ1-2, with D possibly matching TRBD1 (5 bases). Germline V gives CDR1 LGHNA, CDR2 YNFKEQ. V was cut by 4 bases and J by 8 bases, with 17 bases left in between. CDR3 size: 14 residues. CDR3 residues: CASSPSGVGEGYTF. The CDR3 DNA sequence: TGTGCCAGCAGCCCCTCGGGGGTGGGTGAAGGCTACACCTTC.

The chain has TRBV19 and TRBJ2-2, with D tentatively TRBD1 (5 bases). The germline V gene has CDR1 LNHDA and CDR2 SQIVND (reference sequence). V shed 4 bases and J shed 1 base, with 10 bases lying between them. This CDR3 contains 15 residues. The CDR3 coding sequence is TGTGCCAGTAGTAATGGACATAGGAACACCGGGGAGCTGTTTTTT. Amino acids: CASSNGHRNTGELFF.

The chain combines TRBV7-9 with TRBJ1-1; D is unclear. The V end lost 0 bases, the J end lost 1 base, and 9 bases lay between the germline ends. Germline CDR1 SEHNR, CDR2 FQNEAQ (reference sequence). This CDR3 has 15 residues. The CDR3 sequence: CASSLAPRQNTEAFF. DNA for the CDR3: TGTGCCAGCAGCTTAGCGCCCAGGCAGAACACTGAAGCTTTCTTT.

V usage is TRBV30 and J usage is TRBJ1-1; 8 bases fit TRBD1. The trim removed 5 bases at V and 4 bases at J, leaving 6 bases unmatched. This CDR3 contains 13 residues. CDR1 is GTSNPN and CDR2 is SVGIG in the germline V gene (reference sequence). CDR3 sequence reads: CAWAGGRGTEAFF. CDR3 DNA: TGTGCCTGGGCAGGGGGCCGGGGCACTGAAGCTTTCTTT. Looking up the rest from reference TRBV30 and TRBJ1-1 gives the full variable domain: SQTIHQWPATLVQPVGSPLSLECTVEGTSNPNLYWYRQAAGRGLQLLFYSVGIGQISSEVPQNLSASRPQDRQFILSSKKLLLSDSGFYLCAWAGGRGTEAFFGQGTRLTVV.

This chain links TRBV28 with TRBJ1-3, with D perhaps TRBD1 (6 bases). Trimming cost V 7 bases and J 0 bases, with 13 bases left between them. From germline, CDR1 is MDHEN and CDR2 SYDVKM. The length of the CDR3 is 15 residues. Here the CDR3 reads CASTEGQSSGNTIYF. CDR3 bases: TGTGCCAGCACTGAGGGACAAAGCTCTGGAAACACCATATATTTT.

Comment on this clone: The junction and the germline gene differ at one end; a read error may be behind it. The chain couples TRBV7-9 to TRBJ1-2; no clear D gene. The CDR3 has 12 amino acids. Germline assignment: CDR1 SEHNR and CDR2 FQNEAQ (reference sequence). The CDR3 DNA reads as TGTTCCAGCAGCTTAGAGACCAGGGGCTACACCTTC. Amino acid sequence: CSSSLETRGYTF.

The chain couples TRBV9 to TRBJ2-1, with 9 bases lining up with TRBD2. Per the germline V gene, CDR1 is SGDLS and CDR2 is YYNGEE. V was clipped by 4 bases and J by 0 bases; unmatched bases: 5. The CDR3 has 16 residues. The CDR3 sequence: CASSRISGSSYNEQFF. CDR3 DNA sequence: TGTGCCAGCAGCAGAATTAGCGGGAGCTCCTACAATGAGCAGTTCTTC. Together with reference TRBV9 and TRBJ2-1, the CDR3 gives the full variable domain: DSGVTQTPKHLITATGQRVTLRCSPRSGDLSVYWYQQSLDQGLQFLIQYYNGEERAKGNILERFSAQQFPDLHSELNLSSLELGDSALYFCASSRISGSSYNEQFFGPGTRLTVL.

The V gene is TRBV30, the J gene TRBJ1-1; 8 nucleotides align to TRBD1. CDR3 length: 14 amino acids. Germline CDR1 is GTSNPN and CDR2 is SVGIG (reference sequence). V lost 1 base and J lost 2; bases outside the gene matches: 3. As DNA, the CDR3 is TGTGCCTGGAGTGGGGCAGGGGGCAACACTGAAGCTTTCTTT. Translation: CAWSGAGGNTEAFF. The full variable domain, its missing parts supplied by reference TRBV30 and TRBJ1-1, is SQTIHQWPATLVQPVGSPLSLECTVEGTSNPNLYWYRQAAGRGLQLLFYSVGIGQISSEVPQNLSASRPQDRQFILSSKKLLLSDSGFYLCAWSGAGGNTEAFFGQGTRLTVV.

The rearrangement uses TRBV28 and TRBJ1-6, with D possibly TRBD1 on 5 matching bases. The ends were cut back, 7 bases at V and 9 bases at J, with 19 bases in the middle. This CDR3 region has 15 residues. Germline lookup yields CDR1 MDHEN and CDR2 SYDVKM. The CDR3 DNA reads TGTGCCAGCACCCTACGGGGGGGGGTGGGTTCACCCCTCCACTTT. Translating gives CASTLRGGVGSPLHF.

The V call is TRBV9, the J call TRBJ2-3; no reliable D call. The J call may be faulty, since TRBJ1-5 better matches the DNA end. Germline CDR1 reads SGDLS; CDR2 reads YYNGEE. This CDR3 contains 14 residues. This CDR3 reads CASSVAILTDTQHF. Here the CDR3 DNA reads TGTGCCAGCAGCGTAGCCATCCTCACAGATACGCAGCATTTT.

The chain links TRBV4-3 to TRBJ2-7, with 9 bases that match TRBD1. The CDR3 is 15 residues long. The ends lost 3 bases at V and 2 bases at J; junction bases unmatched: 5. Germline loops: CDR1 LGHNA, CDR2 YSLEER. CDR3 region: CASSQDDRGTYEQYF. The CDR3 DNA is TGCGCCAGCAGCCAGGATGACAGGGGGACCTACGAGCAGTACTTC.

This chain uses TRBV7-2 with TRBJ1-1; unclear D gene. The CDR3 is 14 residues long. CDR1 is SGHTA, CDR2 FQGNSA, per germline. V was trimmed by 3 bases and J by 5 bases, leaving 13 bases between them. The CDR3 sequence: CASSFGPSGTEAFF. CDR3 nucleotide sequence: TGTGCCAGCAGCTTCGGTCCATCGGGGACTGAAGCTTTCTTT. The variable domain in full, completed from reference TRBV7-2 and TRBJ1-1, reads GAGVSQSPSNKVTEKGKDVELRCDPISGHTALYWYRQSLGQGLEFLIYFQGNSAPDKSGLPSDRFSAERTGGSVSTLTIQRTQQEDSAVYLCASSFGPSGTEAFFGQGTRLTVV.

This clone was recorded a few times. The chain has TRBV4-1 and TRBJ1-1; no definite D call. CDR3 size: 15 residues. Looked up from germline, CDR1 is MGHRA and CDR2 is YSYEKL. With 0 bases removed from V and 1 base from J, the gap between germline ends came to 9 bases. Here the CDR3 reads CASSQEIGENTEAFF. For the CDR3, the DNA is TGCGCCAGCAGCCAAGAAATCGGAGAGAACACTGAAGCTTTCTTT.

V usage is TRBV27 and J usage is TRBJ1-2; 12 bases are a match to TRBD1. The trim removed 1 base at V and 0 bases at J, leaving 9 bases unmatched. This CDR3 comprises 19 residues. Germline CDR1 reads MNHEY; CDR2 reads SMNVEV (reference sequence). The CDR3 reads CASSLWSGDRGLPNYGYTF. The CDR3 region has the DNA TGTGCCAGCAGTTTATGGTCCGGGGACAGGGGGCTCCCTAACTATGGCTACACCTTC.